Sequencing of this T cell receptor beta chain was carried out in a study of cytomegalovirus exposure and HLA in healthy donors. Across the study: Earlier, about 179 million T cells were analyzed, and approximately 110 million unique TCR beta sequences were found among them. Study outcomes and limitations: Overall, about 160 TCR beta chains were annotated as cytomegalovirus-associated. Most sequenced TCRs were rare (though some public TCRs occurred in many donors).

V gave up 3 bases and J gave up 0 bases; unmatched junction bases: 5. Germline V CDR1 and CDR2: MNHEY, SMNVEV (reference sequence). The CDR3 spans 15 residues. On this clone itself: Its antigen is as yet unknown.

Healthy people donating bone marrow made up the donors. PCR employed 60 Vbeta and 13 Jbeta primers. Repertoires were generated with immunoSEQ multiplex PCR, while TCRdb's copy carries only in-frame clones and drops some. Of around 120,000 clones in the sample, about 75% were seen once. This sequence originates from a man aged 60-69 years in good health and CMV-seropositive. The specimen was PBMCs. The V call is TRBV27, the J call TRBJ2-7; 7 bases match TRBD1. The CDR3 nucleotides are TGTGCCAGCAGTTTCCGGGACAGAAGCTCCTACGAGCAGTACTTC. Translating it yields CASSFRDRSSYEQYF.